This TCR beta chain was identified in a study of blood T cell repertoires in COVID-19 (dated by TCRdb to about 2020). About the full investigation: Samples from collaborators originated in the United States, Italy and Spain and spanned both the acute and convalescent phases of COVID-19. Where HLA class I and class II types were available, the types were taken from metadata supplied by the sample provider, not from assay-based typing. Subjects who had been exposed to COVID-19, were actively infected with it, or had recovered from it provided the deeply sampled blood TCRbeta repertoires that made up the dataset. Nearly every sample came with metadata listing a de-identified subject ID, COVID-19 status, age in years and sex. The prospective study material was composed of cDNA or gDNA derived from T cells, B-cell-depleted T cells, or PBMCs. The repertoires were made available in a free public database intended to serve as a resource for research on the immune response to SARS-CoV-2. Samples were obtained from the ongoing ImmuneRACE study (first 160 participants) and from about 1,300 subjects provided by 6 global collaborators.

A remark on this clone: Its antigen is unknown. The input lacks base qualities; no much larger clone sits a single base away.

The immunoSEQ Assay, a bias-controlled multiplex PCR, was used to amplify TCRbeta CDR3 regions from genomic DNA. Per the authors' processing: Within the assay, amplification of reference gene primers was used to estimate how many nucleated cells each sample contained. Sequence reads were collapsed and filtered to measure the absolute abundance of every unique TCRbeta CDR3 rearrangement. Productive Simpson clonality was computed per sample as the square root of Simpson's diversity index over productive rearrangements. TCRdb took this table from immuneACCESS and kept in-frame rearrangements with V and J called. Such tables lack part of the clones; where checked against another copy, unresolved V genes explain under half of the gap, and the rest is unexplained. The V and J calls and the clone size are those of that table, but D and trimming were determined from the DNA. This sample lists approximately 270,000 clones; over 75% were detected once. The top ten constitute around 10% of the sample.

Each collaborating institution followed its own protocols to collect whole blood in K2EDTA tubes. For TCRbeta analysis, collaborators shipped samples in one of three forms: frozen whole blood, isolated PBMCs, or DNA extracted from either of those sample types. Overall study outcomes, separate from this receptor: Clinical and demographic metadata were provided uncurated, with the amount varying by source and participant.

V and J are truncated by 4 bases and 4 bases respectively, leaving an intervening sequence of 11 bases. CDR1 and CDR2 were assigned from the germline V gene as SGHRS and YFSETQ. The CDR3 numbers 13 residues from cysteine through phenylalanine. Only the CDR3 DNA stays, 39 bases, in frame from base 1. The TCR originated in a woman aged 70-85 years with acute or convalescent COVID-19. The sample was peripheral blood. The sequence joins TRBV5-1 to TRBJ1-2, with TRBD1 as a weak D call on 6 bases. The nucleotide sequence is given as TGCGCCAGCAGCAACGGACAGCTCTATGGCTACACCTTC. The translation is CASSNGQLYGYTF. Extended through the reference TRBV5-1 and TRBJ1-2 proteins, this CDR3 yields the full variable domain: KAGVTQTPRYLIKTRGQQVTLSCSPISGHRSVSWYQQTPGQGLQFLFEYFSETQRNKGNFPGRFSGRQFSNSRSEMNVSTLELGDSALYLCASSNGQLYGYTFGSGTRLTVV.